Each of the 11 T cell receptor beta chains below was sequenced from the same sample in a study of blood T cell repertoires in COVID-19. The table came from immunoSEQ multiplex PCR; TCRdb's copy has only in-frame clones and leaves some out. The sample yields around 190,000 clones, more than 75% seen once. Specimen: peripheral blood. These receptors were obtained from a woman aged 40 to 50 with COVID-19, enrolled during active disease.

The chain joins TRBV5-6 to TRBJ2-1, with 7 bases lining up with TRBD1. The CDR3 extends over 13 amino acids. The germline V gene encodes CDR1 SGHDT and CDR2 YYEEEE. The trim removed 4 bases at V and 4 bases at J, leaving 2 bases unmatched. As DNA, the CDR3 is TGTGCCAGCAGCCAGGGACAGTACAATGAGCAGTTCTTC. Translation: CASSQGQYNEQFF. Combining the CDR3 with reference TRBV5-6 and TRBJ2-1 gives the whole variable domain DAGVTQSPTHLIKTRGQQVTLRCSPKSGHDTVSWYQQALGQGPQFIFQYYEEEERQRGNFPDRFSGHQFPNYSSELNVNALLLGDSALYLCASSQGQYNEQFFGPGTRLTVL.

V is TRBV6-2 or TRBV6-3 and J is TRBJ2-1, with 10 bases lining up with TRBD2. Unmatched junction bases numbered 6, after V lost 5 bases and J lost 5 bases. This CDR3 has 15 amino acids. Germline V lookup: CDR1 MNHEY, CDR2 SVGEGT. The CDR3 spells CASSGIAGGDNEQFF. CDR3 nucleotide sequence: TGTGCCAGCAGTGGAATAGCGGGGGGTGACAATGAGCAGTTCTTC.

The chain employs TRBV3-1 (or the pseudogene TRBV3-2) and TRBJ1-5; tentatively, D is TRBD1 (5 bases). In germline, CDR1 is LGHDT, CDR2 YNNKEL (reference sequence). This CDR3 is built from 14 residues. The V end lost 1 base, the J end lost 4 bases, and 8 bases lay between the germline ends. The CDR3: CASSQGGWNQPQHF. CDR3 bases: TGTGCCAGCAGCCAAGGGGGCTGGAATCAGCCCCAGCATTTT.

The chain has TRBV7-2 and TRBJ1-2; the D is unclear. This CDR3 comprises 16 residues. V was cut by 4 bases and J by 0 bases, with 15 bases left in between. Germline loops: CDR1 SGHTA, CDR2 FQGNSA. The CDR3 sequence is CASSSRKDGTNYGYTF. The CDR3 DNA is TGTGCCAGCAGCTCAAGAAAGGACGGGACTAACTATGGCTACACCTTC.

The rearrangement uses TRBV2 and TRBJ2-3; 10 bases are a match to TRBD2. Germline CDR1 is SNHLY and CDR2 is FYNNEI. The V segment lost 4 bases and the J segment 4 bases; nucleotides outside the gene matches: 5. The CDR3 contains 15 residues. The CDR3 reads CASSALAGAADTQYF. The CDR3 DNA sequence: TGTGCCAGCAGTGCCCTAGCGGGGGCCGCAGATACGCAGTATTTT. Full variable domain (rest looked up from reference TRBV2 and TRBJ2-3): EPEVTQTPSHQVTQMGQEVILRCVPISNHLYFYWYRQILGQKVEFLVSFYNNEISEKSEIFDDQFSVERPDGSNFTLKIRSTKLEDSAMYFCASSALAGAADTQYFGPGTRLTVL.

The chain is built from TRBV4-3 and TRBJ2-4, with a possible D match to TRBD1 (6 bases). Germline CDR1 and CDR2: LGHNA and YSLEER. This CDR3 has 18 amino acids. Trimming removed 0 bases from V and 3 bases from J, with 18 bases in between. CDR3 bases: TGCGCCAGCAGCCAAGACCGATTTGGACAGAATGACAAAAACATTCAGTACTTC. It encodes CASSQDRFGQNDKNIQYF.

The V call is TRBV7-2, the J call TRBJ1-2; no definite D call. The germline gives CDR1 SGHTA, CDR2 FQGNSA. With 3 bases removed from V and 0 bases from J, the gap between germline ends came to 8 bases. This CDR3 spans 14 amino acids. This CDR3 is CASSFSGTNYGYTF. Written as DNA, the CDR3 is TGTGCCAGCAGCTTTTCCGGGACTAACTATGGCTACACCTTC.

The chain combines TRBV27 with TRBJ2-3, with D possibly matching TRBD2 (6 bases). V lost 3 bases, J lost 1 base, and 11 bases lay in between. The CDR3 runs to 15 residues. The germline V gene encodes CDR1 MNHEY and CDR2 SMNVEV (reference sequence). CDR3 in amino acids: CASSFGGRGTDTQYF. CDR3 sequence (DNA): TGTGCCAGCAGTTTTGGAGGGCGCGGCACAGATACGCAGTATTTT.

In DNA form, the CDR3 reads TGTGCCAGCAGCTTCGGAGGAGAAGGGTTCTCTGGAAACACCATATATTTT. Its protein product is CASSFGGEGFSGNTIYF. The chain carries TRBV5-4 and TRBJ1-3; D remains ambiguous. The CDR3 runs 17 residues. V lost 2 bases to trimming and J lost 0 bases, with 15 bases between them. Per the germline V gene, CDR1 is SGHNT and CDR2 is YYREEE (reference sequence).

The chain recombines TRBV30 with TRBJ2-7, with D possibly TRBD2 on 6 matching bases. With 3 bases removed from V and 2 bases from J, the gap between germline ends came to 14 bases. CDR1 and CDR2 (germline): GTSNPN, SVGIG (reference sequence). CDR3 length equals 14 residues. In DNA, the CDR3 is TGTGCCTGGAGCGCGGGACGGTGGACCTACGAGCAGTACTTC. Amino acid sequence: CAWSAGRWTYEQYF. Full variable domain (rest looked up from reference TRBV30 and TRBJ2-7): SQTIHQWPATLVQPVGSPLSLECTVEGTSNPNLYWYRQAAGRGLQLLFYSVGIGQISSEVPQNLSASRPQDRQFILSSKKLLLSDSGFYLCAWSAGRWTYEQYFGPGTRLTVT.

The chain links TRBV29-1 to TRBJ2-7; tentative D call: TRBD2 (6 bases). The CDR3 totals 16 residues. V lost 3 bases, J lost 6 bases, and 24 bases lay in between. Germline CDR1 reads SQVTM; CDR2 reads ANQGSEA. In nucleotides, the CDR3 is TGCAGCGTTGATTTGGGGGACGGGGACTGGGGGTCCGAGCAGTACTTC. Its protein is CSVDLGDGDWGSEQYF.